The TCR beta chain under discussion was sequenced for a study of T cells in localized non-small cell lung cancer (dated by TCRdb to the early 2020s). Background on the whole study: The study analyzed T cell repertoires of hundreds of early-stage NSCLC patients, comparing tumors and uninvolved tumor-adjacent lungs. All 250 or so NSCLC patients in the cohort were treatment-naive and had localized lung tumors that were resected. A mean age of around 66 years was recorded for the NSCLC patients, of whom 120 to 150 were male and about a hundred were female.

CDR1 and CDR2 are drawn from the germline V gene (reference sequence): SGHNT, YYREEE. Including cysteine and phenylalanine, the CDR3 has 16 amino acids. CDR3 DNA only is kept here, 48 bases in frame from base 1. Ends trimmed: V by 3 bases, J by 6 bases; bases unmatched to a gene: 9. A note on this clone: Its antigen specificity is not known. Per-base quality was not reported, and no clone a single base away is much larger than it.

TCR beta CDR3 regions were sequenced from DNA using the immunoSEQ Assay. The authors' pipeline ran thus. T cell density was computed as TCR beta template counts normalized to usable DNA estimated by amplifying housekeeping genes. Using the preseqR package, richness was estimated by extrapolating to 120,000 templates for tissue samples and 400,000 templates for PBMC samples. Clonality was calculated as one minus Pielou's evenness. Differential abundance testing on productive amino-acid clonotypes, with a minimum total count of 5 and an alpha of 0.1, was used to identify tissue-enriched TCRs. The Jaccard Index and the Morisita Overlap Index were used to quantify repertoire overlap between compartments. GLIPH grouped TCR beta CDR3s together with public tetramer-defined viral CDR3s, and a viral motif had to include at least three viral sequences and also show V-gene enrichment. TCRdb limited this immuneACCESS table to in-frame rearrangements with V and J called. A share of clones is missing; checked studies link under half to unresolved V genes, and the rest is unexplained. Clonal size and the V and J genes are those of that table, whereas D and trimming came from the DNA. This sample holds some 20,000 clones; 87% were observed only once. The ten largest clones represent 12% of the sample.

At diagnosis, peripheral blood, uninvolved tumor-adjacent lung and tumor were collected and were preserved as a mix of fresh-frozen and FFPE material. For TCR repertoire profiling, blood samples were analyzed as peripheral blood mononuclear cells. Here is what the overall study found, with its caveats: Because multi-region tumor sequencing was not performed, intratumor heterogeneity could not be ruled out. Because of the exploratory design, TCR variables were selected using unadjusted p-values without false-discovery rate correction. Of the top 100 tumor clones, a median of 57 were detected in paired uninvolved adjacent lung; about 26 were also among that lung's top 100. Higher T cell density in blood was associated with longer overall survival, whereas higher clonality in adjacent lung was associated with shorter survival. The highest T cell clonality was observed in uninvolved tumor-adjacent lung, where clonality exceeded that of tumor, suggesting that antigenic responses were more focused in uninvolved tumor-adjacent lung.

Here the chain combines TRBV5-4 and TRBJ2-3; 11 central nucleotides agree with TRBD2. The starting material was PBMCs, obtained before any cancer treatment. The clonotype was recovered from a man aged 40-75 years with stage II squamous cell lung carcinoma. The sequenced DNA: TGTGCCAGCAGCTCCCTTAGCGGGGGGGGCCGGGATACGCAGTATTTT. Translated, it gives CASSSLSGGGRDTQYF.